These 25 T cell receptor beta chains were all obtained from the same sample, sequenced in a study of graft-versus-host responses after intestinal transplantation. Sequenced by immunoSEQ multiplex PCR; TCRdb stores in-frame clones only, minus some. The data contain 15,000 to 20,000 clones, approximately 35% of them singletons. The starting material was alloreactive CD4+ T cells from a mixed lymphocyte reaction culture, obtained before transplantation. The subset: CFSE-low proliferating T cells sorted from roughly six-day pre-transplant mixed lymphocyte reaction (GvH or HvG direction). The receptors come from a human patient who was an organ donor for intestinal transplantation.

This clone was found a few times. This chain links TRBV19 with TRBJ2-7; the match to TRBD1 covers 8 bases. Germline V gene lookup returns CDR1 LNHDA and CDR2 SQIVND (reference sequence). After removal of 4 bases from V and 6 bases from J, the junction contained 2 bases not matched to a gene. This CDR3 comprises 12 residues. DNA for the CDR3: TGTGCCAGTAGTACCGGGACAGGCGAGCAGTACTTC. Protein: CASSTGTGEQYF. Full variable domain (rest looked up from reference TRBV19 and TRBJ2-7): DGGITQSPKYLFRKEGQNVTLSCEQNLNHDAMYWYRQDPGQGLRLIYYSQIVNDFQKGDIAEGYSVSREKKESFPLTVTSAQKNPTAFYLCASSTGTGEQYFGPGTRLTVT.

This clone has more than one count but fewer than ten. The chain employs TRBV5-1 and TRBJ1-2; the D gene is possibly TRBD1 (5 bases). Trimming took 0 bases from V and 8 from J, leaving 14 bases between them. Germline V lookup: CDR1 SGHRS, CDR2 YFSETQ. The CDR3 has 14 residues. In DNA, the CDR3 is TGCGCCAGCAGCTTGGACAGGTTGCCGGTGGGCTACACCTTC. Amino acid sequence: CASSLDRLPVGYTF.

This chain joins TRBV7-2 and TRBJ2-1; a weak D match, TRBD2 (6 bases). V lost 4 bases and J 4 bases, leaving 14 bases between the germline ends. From germline, CDR1 is SGHTA and CDR2 FQGNSA. This CDR3 is 15 amino acids long. The CDR3 sequence is CASSSRGLGYNEQFF. In DNA form, the CDR3 reads TGTGCCAGCAGCTCCCGGGGGTTAGGATACAATGAGCAGTTCTTC.

Concerning this clone itself: This same CDR3 is encoded by further DNA sequences in the sample. This chain uses TRBV27 with TRBJ2-3; D gene uncertain. Trimming took 0 bases from V and 7 from J, leaving 17 bases between them. The germline gives CDR1 MNHEY, CDR2 SMNVEV (reference sequence). The CDR3 has 16 amino acids. The CDR3 loop is CASSLSHWGQGNTQYF. The CDR3 coding sequence is TGTGCCAGCAGTTTATCCCATTGGGGTCAAGGGAATACGCAGTATTTT.

The gene calls are TRBV9 and TRBJ2-6; TRBD2 might be the D (7 bases). CDR1 and CDR2 from the germline V gene are SGDLS and YYNGEE. Trimming shortened V by 3 bases and J by 2 bases, and 15 bases separated the two germline ends. The CDR3 has 17 residues. The CDR3 DNA reads TGTGCCAGCAGCGACCCCGGGGGGCAAGCTGGGGCCAACGTCCTGACTTTC. Residues: CASSDPGGQAGANVLTF.

This chain connects TRBV18 to TRBJ2-3, with 7 bases that match TRBD2. The CDR3 has 13 residues. From germline, CDR1 is KGHSH and CDR2 LQKENI. Unmatched junction bases numbered 6, after V lost 3 bases and J lost 9 bases. DNA of the CDR3: TGTGCCAGCTCACCCGGGACTACCCCGACGCAGTATTTT. Translating it yields CASSPGTTPTQYF.

The chain has TRBV28 and TRBJ2-2; D perhaps matches TRBD2 (6 bases). CDR1 and CDR2 (germline): MDHEN, SYDVKM. CDR3 length equals 15 residues. Trimming took off 2 bases at V and 4 bases at J, with 11 bases between the two ends. The CDR3, as DNA: TGTGCCAGCAGTTTAGCGGGGCCGGGCACCGGGGAGCTGTTTTTT. Translating gives CASSLAGPGTGELFF.

The gene calls are TRBV4-3 and TRBJ2-3; 9 bases match TRBD2. Germline V gene lookup returns CDR1 LGHNA and CDR2 YSLEER. Trimming removed 0 bases from V and 2 bases from J; junction bases left unmatched: 6. This CDR3 is 17 amino acids long. CDR3 residues: CASSQDLPSGITDTQYF. The CDR3 nucleotides read TGCGCCAGCAGCCAAGATCTTCCTAGCGGGATCACAGATACGCAGTATTTT.

This clone was picked up a small number of times. The junction departs from germline at one end; a sequencing error may be responsible. The V gene is TRBV5-4, the J gene TRBJ1-2, with TRBD1 as a possible D gene (6 bases). Germline V gene lookup returns CDR1 SGHNT and CDR2 YYREEE (reference sequence). The CDR3 has 13 residues. The CDR3: CASSQDLGGGYTF. Written as DNA, the CDR3 is TGCGCCAGCAGCCAAGATCTGGGGGGCGGCTACACCTTC.

V gene TRBV10-2 combines with J gene TRBJ2-2, with D possibly being TRBD2 (5 bases). The CDR3 spans 15 residues. V dropped 3 bases and J dropped 5 bases, with 13 bases sitting between them. The V gene's germline CDR1 is WSHSY and CDR2 SAAADI. In DNA form, the CDR3 reads TGCGCCAGCAGTGAAAGGAACCTAGCAACCGGGGAGCTGTTTTTT. It codes for CASSERNLATGELFF.

The rearrangement uses TRBV7-8 and TRBJ2-3; 9 nucleotides agree with TRBD2. Germline assignment: CDR1 SGHVS and CDR2 FQNEAQ. V trimming: 5 bases; J trimming: 3 bases; junction bases outside the gene matches: 3. CDR3 length: 14 residues. DNA for the CDR3: TGTGCCAGCAGCCCCGGACTAGCGACAGATACGCAGTATTTT. Translation gives CASSPGLATDTQYF.

This clone was seen a handful of times. The DNA for the CDR3 is TGCGCCAGCAGCATCACTGTAGGTGGGGCCAACGTCCTGACTTTC. Protein product: CASSITVGGANVLTF. The chain carries TRBV5-1 and TRBJ2-6; no clear D. The CDR3 is 15 residues long. The V gene's germline CDR1 is SGHRS and CDR2 YFSETQ. Trimming shortened V by 4 bases and J by 3 bases, and 11 bases separated the two germline ends.

This clone was seen only once. V gene TRBV6-5 combines with J gene TRBJ1-1; D is undetermined. The germline V and J ends were trimmed by 5 bases and 10 bases, with 17 bases remaining between them. This CDR3 has 13 amino acids. The V gene's germline CDR1 is MNHEY and CDR2 SVGAGI. The DNA of the CDR3 is TGTGCCAGCAGTCCCCCTTTAGGGCGGGGAGCTTTCTTT. Its protein product is CASSPPLGRGAFF.

This clone has more than one count but fewer than ten. J is TRBJ2-5 and V is TRBV5-1; D is perhaps TRBD1 (5 bases). The CDR3 covers 15 residues. Germline lookup yields CDR1 SGHRS and CDR2 YFSETQ. V gave up 2 bases and J gave up 2 bases, with 13 bases separating them. CDR3 in amino acids: CASSLRPQEQETQYF. In DNA form, the CDR3 reads TGCGCCAGCAGCTTACGGCCACAGGAACAAGAGACCCAGTACTTC.

This clone was counted between two and nine times. This chain uses TRBV19 with TRBJ2-2, with D possibly being TRBD2 (6 bases). Germline loops: CDR1 LNHDA, CDR2 SQIVND (reference sequence). V shed 1 base and J shed 4 bases, with 10 bases lying between them. CDR3 size: 15 residues. The CDR3 region has the DNA TGTGCCAGTAGTATAGGAGCCGGGGGCACCGGGGAGCTGTTTTTT. Translated, it gives CASSIGAGGTGELFF.

J is TRBJ2-1 and V is TRBV9, with TRBD2 matching over 10 bases. With V trimmed by 0 bases and J by 0 bases, 9 bases remained unmatched. The CDR3 sequence is 19 residues long. In germline, CDR1 is SGDLS, CDR2 YYNGEE. As DNA, the CDR3 is TGTGCCAGCAGCGTAGTTGGTAGCGGGAGGTTTAGCTCCTACAATGAGCAGTTCTTC. This codes for CASSVVGSGRFSSYNEQFF.

The chain recombines TRBV7-2 with TRBJ2-7, with 12 bases fitting TRBD2. CDR1 and CDR2 (germline): SGHTA, FQGNSA. The CDR3 totals 17 residues. V lost 5 bases and J lost 1; bases outside the gene matches: 9. CDR3 sequence reads: CASSIRLAGDLSYEQYF. DNA for the CDR3: TGTGCCAGCAGCATCCGACTAGCGGGAGACCTATCCTACGAGCAGTACTTC.

This rearrangement joins TRBV5-4 to TRBJ1-2; a possible D gene is TRBD1 (5 bases). CDR1 SGHNT and CDR2 YYREEE come from the germline V gene (reference sequence). The CDR3 has 12 residues. V was trimmed by 7 bases and J by 7 bases, leaving 14 bases between them. The CDR3 protein is CASGIAGSGYTF. The CDR3 bases are TGTGCCAGCGGTATTGCAGGGAGTGGCTACACCTTC.

J is TRBJ2-3 and V is TRBV7-3, with D uncertain. The CDR3 length is 14 residues. CDR1 and CDR2 from the germline V gene are SGHTA and FQGTGA. Trimming shortened V by 2 bases and J by 3 bases, and 9 bases separated the two germline ends. The CDR3 DNA reads as TGTGCCAGCAGCTTAGCCTCTATAACAGATACGCAGTATTTT. This sequence encodes CASSLASITDTQYF.

The chain has TRBV18 and TRBJ2-6, with D perhaps TRBD1 (6 bases). The germline CDR1 and CDR2 sequences are KGHSH and LQKENI. Trimming removed 6 bases at V and 0 bases at J, with 12 bases between. This CDR3 contains 16 residues. The CDR3 protein is CASSQQQGSGANVLTF. The CDR3 nucleotides read TGTGCCAGCTCCCAACAACAGGGCTCTGGGGCCAACGTCCTGACTTTC.

Sample share makes this clone medium-sized. The rearrangement uses TRBV2 and TRBJ2-1; TRBD2 matches 7 bases. The germline V gene encodes CDR1 SNHLY and CDR2 FYNNEI. CDR3 length: 15 residues. Germline trimming cut 6 bases from V and 3 bases from J; bases unmatched to any gene: 8. The CDR3 bases are TGTGCCAGCAGGGAGGGCGGGAGAGACTACAATGAGCAGTTCTTC. It specifies CASREGGRDYNEQFF.

This clone was seen a few times. The chain is built from TRBV11-1 and TRBJ2-7, with 8 bases lining up with TRBD2. Germline trimming cut 4 bases from V and 3 bases from J; bases unmatched to any gene: 11. Germline assignment: CDR1 SGHAT and CDR2 FQDESV (reference sequence). This CDR3 has 16 amino acids. CDR3 nucleotides: TGTGCCAGCAGCTCCCAGGCCCGGGAGGGGGGCTACGAGCAGTACTTC. It yields the protein CASSSQAREGGYEQYF. The full variable domain, completed using reference TRBV11-1 and TRBJ2-7, is EAEVAQSPRYKITEKSQAVAFWCDPISGHATLYWYRQILGQGPELLVQFQDESVVDDSQLPKDRFSAERLKGVDSTLKIQPAELGDSAMYLCASSSQAREGGYEQYFGPGTRLTVT.

The CDR3 DNA is TGCAGCGCCCCCCACTACCCGCGATTCTACGAGCAGTACTTC. Protein: CSAPHYPRFYEQYF. The chain uses TRBV29-1 and TRBJ2-7, with no clear D. Per germline, CDR1 SQVTM and CDR2 ANQGSEA. This CDR3 comprises 14 residues. Deletions cut 7 bases from V and 3 bases from J, with 19 bases between.

The chain joins TRBV1 to TRBJ2-2; the D call of TRBD2 is as the table states it, not checked on the DNA. TRBV1 is a recognized pseudogene. The CDR3 runs 18 residues. The CDR3, as DNA: TGCACCAGCAGCCAGGCTAGCGGGAGGCTCGCGAACACCGGGGAGCTGTTTTTT. Amino acids: CTSSQASGRLANTGELFF.

This clone has only a few counts. V usage is TRBV5-5 and J usage is TRBJ2-3, with D uncertain. There are 14 residues in the CDR3. The germline CDR1 and CDR2 sequences are SGHKS and YYEKEE (reference sequence). The germline V and J ends were trimmed by 3 bases and 0 bases, with 8 bases remaining between them. The CDR3: CASSWGTSTDTQYF. DNA for the CDR3: TGTGCCAGCAGCTGGGGTACCAGCACAGATACGCAGTATTTT.